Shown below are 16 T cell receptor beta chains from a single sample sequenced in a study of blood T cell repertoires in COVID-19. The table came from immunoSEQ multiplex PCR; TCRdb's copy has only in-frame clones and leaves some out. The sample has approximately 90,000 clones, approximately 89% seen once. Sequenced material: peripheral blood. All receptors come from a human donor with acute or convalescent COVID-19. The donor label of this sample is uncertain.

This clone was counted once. CDR3 DNA sequence: TGTGCCAGCAGCGCTCTAGCGGGAAGACCCACAGATACGCAGTATTTT. Amino acid sequence: CASSALAGRPTDTQYF. The gene calls are TRBV2 and TRBJ2-3; TRBD2 aligns across 9 bases. Germline trimming cut 6 bases from V and 2 bases from J; bases unmatched to any gene: 9. This CDR3 has 16 amino acids. The germline V gene encodes CDR1 SNHLY and CDR2 FYNNEI. Combining the CDR3 with reference TRBV2 and TRBJ2-3 gives the whole variable domain EPEVTQTPSHQVTQMGQEVILRCVPISNHLYFYWYRQILGQKVEFLVSFYNNEISEKSEIFDDQFSVERPDGSNFTLKIRSTKLEDSAMYFCASSALAGRPTDTQYFGPGTRLTVL.

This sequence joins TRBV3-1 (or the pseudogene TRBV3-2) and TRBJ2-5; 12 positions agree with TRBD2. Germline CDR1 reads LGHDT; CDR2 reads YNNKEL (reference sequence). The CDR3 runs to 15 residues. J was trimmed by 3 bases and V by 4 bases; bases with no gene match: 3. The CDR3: CASSPRLAGEETQYF. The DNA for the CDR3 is TGTGCCAGCAGCCCCCGACTAGCGGGGGAAGAGACCCAGTACTTC.

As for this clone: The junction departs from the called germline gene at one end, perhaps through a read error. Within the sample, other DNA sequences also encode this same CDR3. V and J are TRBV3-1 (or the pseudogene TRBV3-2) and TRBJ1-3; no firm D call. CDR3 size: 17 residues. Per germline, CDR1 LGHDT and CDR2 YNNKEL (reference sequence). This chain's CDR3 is CASSQNGHRISGNTIYF. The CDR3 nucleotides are TGCGCCAGCAGCCAAAATGGCCATCGTATCTCAGGAAACACCATATATTTT.

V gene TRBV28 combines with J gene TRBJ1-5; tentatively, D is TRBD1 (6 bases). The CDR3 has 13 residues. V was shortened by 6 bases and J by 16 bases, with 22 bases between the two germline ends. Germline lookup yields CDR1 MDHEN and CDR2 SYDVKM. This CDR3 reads CASSLTETGIRHF. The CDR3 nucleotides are TGTGCCAGCAGCCTAACAGAGACAGGAATTCGTCATTTT.

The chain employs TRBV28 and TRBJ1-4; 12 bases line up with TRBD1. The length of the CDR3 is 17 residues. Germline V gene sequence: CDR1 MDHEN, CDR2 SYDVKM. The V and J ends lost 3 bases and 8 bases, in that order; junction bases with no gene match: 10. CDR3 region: CASSLPGQGAFAEKLFF. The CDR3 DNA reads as TGTGCCAGCAGTTTGCCGGGACAGGGGGCATTTGCCGAAAAACTGTTTTTT.

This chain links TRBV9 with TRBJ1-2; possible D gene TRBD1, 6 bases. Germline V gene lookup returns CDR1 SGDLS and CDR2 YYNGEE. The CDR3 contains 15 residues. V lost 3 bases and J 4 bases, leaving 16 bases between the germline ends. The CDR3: CASSAGGGPPYGYTF. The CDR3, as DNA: TGTGCCAGCAGCGCTGGGGGGGGGCCGCCCTATGGCTACACCTTC. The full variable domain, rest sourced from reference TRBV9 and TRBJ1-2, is DSGVTQTPKHLITATGQRVTLRCSPRSGDLSVYWYQQSLDQGLQFLIQYYNGEERAKGNILERFSAQQFPDLHSELNLSSLELGDSALYFCASSAGGGPPYGYTFGSGTRLTVV.

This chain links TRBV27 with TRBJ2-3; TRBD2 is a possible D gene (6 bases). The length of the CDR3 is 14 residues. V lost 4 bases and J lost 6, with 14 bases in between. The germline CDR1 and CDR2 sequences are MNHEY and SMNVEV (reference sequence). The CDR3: CASSSQSSGDTQYF. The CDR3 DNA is TGTGCCAGCAGTTCACAAAGTAGCGGTGATACGCAGTATTTT.

The CDR3 DNA sequence: TGTGCCAGCAGCGGACAGGGTATCAGCTCCTATAATTCACCCCTCCACTTT. Protein product: CASSGQGISSYNSPLHF. The chain carries TRBV27 and TRBJ1-6; TRBD1 agrees at 8 bases. Germline values: CDR1 MNHEY, CDR2 SMNVEV (reference sequence). The CDR3 spans 17 residues. With 6 bases clipped from V and 0 bases from J, the junction kept 7 bases outside the gene matches.

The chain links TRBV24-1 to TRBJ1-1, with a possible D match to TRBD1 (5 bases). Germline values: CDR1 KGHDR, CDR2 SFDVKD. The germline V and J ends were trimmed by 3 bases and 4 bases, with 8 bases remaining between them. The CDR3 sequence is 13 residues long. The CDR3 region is CATSDTQGTEAFF. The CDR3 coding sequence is TGTGCCACCAGTGATACCCAGGGCACTGAAGCTTTCTTT.

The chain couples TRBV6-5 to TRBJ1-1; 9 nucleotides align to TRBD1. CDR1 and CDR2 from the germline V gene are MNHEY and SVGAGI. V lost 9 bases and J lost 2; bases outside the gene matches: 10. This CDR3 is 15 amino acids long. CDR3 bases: TGTGCCAGTCAAGCCGGGACAGGGTCAAACACTGAAGCTTTCTTT. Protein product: CASQAGTGSNTEAFF.

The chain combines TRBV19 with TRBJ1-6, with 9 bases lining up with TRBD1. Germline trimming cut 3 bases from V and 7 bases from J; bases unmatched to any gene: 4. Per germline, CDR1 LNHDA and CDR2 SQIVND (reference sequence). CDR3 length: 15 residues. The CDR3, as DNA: TGTGCCAGTAGTATTATGGGGACAGGGAATTCACCCCTCCACTTT. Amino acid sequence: CASSIMGTGNSPLHF.

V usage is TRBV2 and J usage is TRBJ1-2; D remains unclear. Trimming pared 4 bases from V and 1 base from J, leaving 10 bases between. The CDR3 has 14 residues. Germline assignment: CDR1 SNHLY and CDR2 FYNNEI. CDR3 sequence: CASSAASINYGYTF. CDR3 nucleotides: TGTGCCAGCAGTGCCGCCAGTATTAACTATGGCTACACCTTC.

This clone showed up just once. This chain's CDR3 is CASSRRTGNTGELFF. DNA for the CDR3: TGTGCCAGCAGTAGACGGACAGGGAACACCGGGGAGCTGTTTTTT. The gene calls are TRBV6-5 and TRBJ2-2, with 7 bases that match TRBD1. The CDR3 has 15 residues. Losses at the gene ends were 5 bases for V and 1 base for J; bases not matched to a gene: 4. The V gene's germline CDR1 is MNHEY and CDR2 SVGAGI.

The CDR3, as DNA: TGTGCCAGCAGCGTAGGTAGCGGGGTGCCCTACGAGCAGTACTTC. Translation gives CASSVGSGVPYEQYF. The chain recombines TRBV9 with TRBJ2-7; 8 bases match TRBD2. The germline V gene has CDR1 SGDLS and CDR2 YYNGEE. V lost 0 bases and J lost 2; bases outside the gene matches: 4. The CDR3 covers 15 residues.

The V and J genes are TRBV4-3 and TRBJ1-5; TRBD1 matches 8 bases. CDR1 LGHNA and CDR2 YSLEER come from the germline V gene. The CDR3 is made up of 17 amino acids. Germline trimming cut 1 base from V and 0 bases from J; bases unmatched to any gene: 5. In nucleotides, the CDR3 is TGCGCCAGCAGCCAAGGAGGACAGGGATATAGCAATCAGCCCCAGCATTTT. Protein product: CASSQGGQGYSNQPQHF.

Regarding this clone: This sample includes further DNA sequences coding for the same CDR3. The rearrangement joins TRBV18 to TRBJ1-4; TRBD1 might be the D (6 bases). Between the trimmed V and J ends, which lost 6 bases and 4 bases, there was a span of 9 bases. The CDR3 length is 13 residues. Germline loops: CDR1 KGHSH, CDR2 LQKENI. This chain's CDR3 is CASSGQLNEKLFF. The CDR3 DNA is TGTGCCAGCTCCGGACAGCTTAATGAAAAACTGTTTTTT.